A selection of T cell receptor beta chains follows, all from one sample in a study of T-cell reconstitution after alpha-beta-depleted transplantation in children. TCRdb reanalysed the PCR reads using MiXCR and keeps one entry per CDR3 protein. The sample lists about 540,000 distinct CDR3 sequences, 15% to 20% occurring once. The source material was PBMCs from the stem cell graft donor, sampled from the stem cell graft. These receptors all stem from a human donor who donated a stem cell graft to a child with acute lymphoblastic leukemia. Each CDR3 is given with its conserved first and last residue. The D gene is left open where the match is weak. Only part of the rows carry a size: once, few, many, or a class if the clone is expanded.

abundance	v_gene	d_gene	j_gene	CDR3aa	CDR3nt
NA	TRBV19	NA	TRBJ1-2	CASSISGVLFGYTF	TGTGCCAGTAGTATATCAGGGGTTCTGTTCGGCTACACCTTC
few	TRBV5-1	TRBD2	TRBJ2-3	CASSLETGGISTDTQYF	TGCGCCAGCAGCTTGGAAACCGGGGGGATCAGCACAGATACGCAGTATTTT
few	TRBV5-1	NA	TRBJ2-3	CASSPNSYTQYF	TGCGCCAGCAGCCCGAACAGTTATACGCAGTATTTT
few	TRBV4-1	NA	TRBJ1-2	CASSQGPVSYGYTF	TGCGCCAGCAGCCAAGGCCCAGTGAGCTATGGCTACACCTTC
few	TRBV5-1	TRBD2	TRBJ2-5	CASSVAGTRKLETQYF	TGCGCCAGCAGCGTTGCCGGGACTAGGAAGCTGGAGACCCAGTACTTC
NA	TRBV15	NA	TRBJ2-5	CATSRDPGAQETQYF	TGTGCCACCAGCAGAGATCCTGGGGCTCAAGAGACCCAGTACTTC
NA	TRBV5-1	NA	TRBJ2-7	CASSFLAGLAYEQYF	TGCGCCAGCAGCTTTCTGGCAGGGCTGGCCTACGAGCAGTACTTC
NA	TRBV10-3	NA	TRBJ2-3	CAISADSTDTQYF	TGTGCCATCAGTGCCGACAGCACAGATACGCAGTATTTT
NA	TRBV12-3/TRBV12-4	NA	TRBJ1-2	CASGRDGLYGYTF	TGTGCCAGCGGCCGGGACGGACTCTATGGCTACACCTTC
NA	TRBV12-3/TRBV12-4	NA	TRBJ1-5	CASSLLDINQPQHF	TGTGCCAGCAGTTTACTAGATATCAATCAGCCCCAGCATTTT
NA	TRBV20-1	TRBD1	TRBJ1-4	CSARDEWTGGNEKLFF	TGCAGTGCTAGAGACGAGTGGACAGGGGGTAATGAAAAACTGTTTTTT
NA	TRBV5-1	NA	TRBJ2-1	CASSLAPGKGNEQFF	TGCGCCAGCAGCTTGGCCCCGGGTAAGGGTAATGAGCAGTTCTTC
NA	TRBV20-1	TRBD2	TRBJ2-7	CSAPTSGSAYEQYF	TGCAGTGCTCCAACTAGCGGGAGTGCTTACGAGCAGTACTTC
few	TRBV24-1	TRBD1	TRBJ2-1	CATSDHPGQGAKEQFF	TGTGCCACCAGTGACCATCCGGGACAGGGGGCGAAGGAGCAGTTCTTC
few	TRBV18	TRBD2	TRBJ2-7	CASSTASGGSSYEQYF	TGTGCCAGCTCAACGGCCTCGGGCGGGAGCTCCTACGAGCAGTACTTC
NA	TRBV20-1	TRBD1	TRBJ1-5	CSVLRGTEYSNQPQHF	TGCAGTGTCCTCCGGGGGACAGAATATAGCAATCAGCCCCAGCATTTT
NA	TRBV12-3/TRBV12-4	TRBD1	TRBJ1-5	CASRGTAEPQHF	TGTGCCAGCAGGGGGACAGCGGAGCCCCAGCATTTT
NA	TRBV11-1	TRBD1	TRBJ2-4	CASSPRQGIKNIQYF	TGTGCCAGCAGTCCCCGACAGGGAATAAAAAACATTCAGTACTTC
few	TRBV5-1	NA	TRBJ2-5	CASSLHPVQETQYF	TGCGCCAGCAGCTTGCACCCGGTACAAGAGACCCAGTACTTC
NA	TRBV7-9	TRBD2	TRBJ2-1	CASSFTSGRRNEQFF	TGTGCCAGCAGCTTTACTAGCGGGAGGCGGAATGAGCAGTTCTTC
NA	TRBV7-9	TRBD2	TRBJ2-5	CATKTSGSGETQYF	TGTGCCACCAAGACTAGCGGGAGTGGAGAGACCCAGTACTTC
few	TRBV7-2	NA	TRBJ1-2	CASSFSAGDYGYTF	TGTGCCAGCAGCTTTAGTGCAGGAGACTATGGCTACACCTTC
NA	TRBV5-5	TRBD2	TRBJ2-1	CASSTPSGRIEQFF	TGTGCCAGCAGCACCCCTAGCGGGAGAATTGAGCAGTTCTTC
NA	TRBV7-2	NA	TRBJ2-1	CASSYPGLTHNEQFF	TGTGCCAGCAGCTACCCGGGACTTACTCACAATGAGCAGTTCTTC
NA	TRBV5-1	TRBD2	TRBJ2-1	CASSLAIAGGELNEQFF	TGCGCCAGCAGCTTGGCAATAGCGGGAGGAGAGTTGAATGAGCAGTTCTTC
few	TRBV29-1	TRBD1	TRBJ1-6	CSVLTGGGNSPLHF	TGCAGCGTTTTGACAGGGGGCGGCAATTCACCCCTCCACTTT
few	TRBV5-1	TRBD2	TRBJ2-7	CASRPGLAGTYEQYF	TGCGCCAGCAGACCTGGACTAGCGGGGACCTACGAGCAGTACTTC
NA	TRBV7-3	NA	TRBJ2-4	CASSLSKGGGLNIQYF	TGTGCCAGCAGCTTATCTAAAGGAGGGGGCCTAAACATTCAGTACTTC
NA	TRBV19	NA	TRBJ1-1	CASSIGRQLNTEAFF	TGTGCCAGTAGTATAGGGAGGCAGTTGAACACTGAAGCTTTCTTT
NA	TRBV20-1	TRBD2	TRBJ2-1	CSAWGAGGRNEQFF	TGCAGTGCTTGGGGAGCGGGAGGGAGGAATGAGCAGTTCTTC
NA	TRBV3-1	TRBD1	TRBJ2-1	CTSCLAETRDRAADEQFF	TGTACCAGCTGTTTAGCCGAAACCCGGGACAGGGCGGCCGATGAGCAGTTCTTC
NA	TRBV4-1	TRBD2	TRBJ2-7	CASSQAKLAGGGLMKHYEQYF	TGCGCCAGCAGCCAAGCGAAGCTAGCGGGAGGGGGGTTAATGAAACACTACGAGCAGTACTTC
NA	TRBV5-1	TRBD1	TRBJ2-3	CASSPGRTGSTDTQYF	TGCGCCAGCAGCCCAGGACGGACAGGATCCACAGATACGCAGTATTTT
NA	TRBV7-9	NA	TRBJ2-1	CASSLSHLEQFF	TGTGCCAGCAGCTTAAGCCACCTTGAGCAGTTCTTC
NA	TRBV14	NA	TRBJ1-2	CASRYRAGSNYGYTF	TGTGCCAGCAGGTACAGGGCCGGATCTAACTATGGCTACACCTTC
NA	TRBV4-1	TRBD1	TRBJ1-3	CASSQSPGQGFSGNTIYF	TGCGCCAGCAGCCAATCACCGGGACAGGGCTTCTCTGGAAACACCATATATTTT
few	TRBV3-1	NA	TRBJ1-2	CASSLRQVNYGYTF	TGTGCCAGCAGCCTGAGACAGGTTAACTATGGCTACACCTTC